These 9 T cell receptor beta chains share one sample of origin, sequenced in a study. In TCRdb, the 5' RACE reads were re-called with MiXCR into one record per CDR3 protein. The sample yields some 40,000 distinct CDR3 sequences, about 29% seen once. The source material was memory CD4+ T cells sorted from a lymph node. Subset in this sample: memory CD4+ T cells, CD4+CD45RO+CD25-. Receptors originate from a female donor with breast cancer.

This chain links TRBV6-5 with TRBJ2-4; TRBD2 aligns across 14 bases. V lost 5 bases, J lost 0 bases, and 21 bases stayed unmatched. This CDR3 has 23 amino acids. Looked up from germline, CDR1 is MNHEY and CDR2 is SVGAGI. The DNA for the CDR3 is TGTGCCAGCAGTCCGGGACTAGCGGGAGTATCTAACCAATTCGGGCTAGCCAAAAACATTCAGTACTTC. It translates to CASSPGLAGVSNQFGLAKNIQYF.

The rearrangement links TRBV3-1 to TRBJ1-6; D gene unclear. The germline CDR1 and CDR2 sequences are LGHDT and YNNKEL (reference sequence). The V gene lost 0 bases and the J gene lost 7 bases, with 7 bases spanning the gap. The CDR3 consists of 14 residues. The CDR3 reads CASSQDYGNSPLHF. In DNA form, the CDR3 reads TGTGCCAGCAGCCAAGATTACGGCAATTCACCCCTCCACTTT.

This clonotype was seen more than once but under ten times. The chain uses TRBV7-2 and TRBJ1-1; 7 nucleotides match TRBD1. V lost 5 bases and J lost 8; bases outside the gene matches: 8. CDR1 is SGHTA, CDR2 FQGNSA, per germline. The CDR3 length is 13 residues. The chain's CDR3 is CASSPTGRVEAFF. The CDR3 DNA sequence: TGTGCCAGCAGCCCGACAGGGCGCGTAGAAGCTTTCTTT.

V gene TRBV20-1 combines with J gene TRBJ1-1, with D unclear. There are 13 residues in the CDR3. Germline assignment: CDR1 DFQATT and CDR2 SNEGSKA (reference sequence). The CDR3 reads CRGGGGTNTEAFF. The CDR3 DNA is TGCAGGGGAGGTGGCGGAACGAACACTGAAGCTTTCTTT.

The J gene is TRBJ2-7, the V gene TRBV7-2, with D possibly being TRBD2 (6 bases). The V gene's germline CDR1 is SGHTA and CDR2 FQGNSA. The length of the CDR3 is 15 residues. V dropped 5 bases and J dropped 2 bases, with 16 bases sitting between them. The CDR3 nucleotides read TGTGCCAGCAGCCCTCCCGCGGGGAGCGCCTACGAGCAGTACTTC. This sequence encodes CASSPPAGSAYEQYF.

In the case of this clonotype: A read error is possible here, since a much larger clone lies one base away. The chain recombines TRBV7-3 with TRBJ2-3; D perhaps matches TRBD2 (6 bases). Germline V gene sequence: CDR1 SGHTA, CDR2 FQGTGA. Trimming shortened V by 7 bases and J by 6 bases, and 17 bases separated the two germline ends. CDR3 length equals 14 residues. The CDR3 spells CASKRGGGEDTQYF. The CDR3 nucleotides are TGTGCCAGCAAACGCGGTGGCGGGGAGGATACGCAGTATTTT.

This clonotype was recorded a few times. The chain links TRBV10-1 to TRBJ2-2; D call uncertain. Trimming took 4 bases from V and 4 from J, leaving 7 bases between them. Looked up from germline, CDR1 is WNHNN and CDR2 is SYGVQD (reference sequence). The CDR3 is 13 residues long. The CDR3 loop reads CASSGHSTGELFF. In nucleotides, the CDR3 is TGCGCCAGCAGTGGACACAGCACCGGGGAGCTGTTTTTT.

As for this clonotype: A read error may account for a junction end that differs from germline. This chain links TRBV9 with TRBJ1-3; perhaps TRBD1 as D (5 bases). Germline V gene lookup returns CDR1 SGDLS and CDR2 YYNGEE. CDR3 length: 16 amino acids. The CDR3 here is CASSLGGTSSGNTIYF. The CDR3 nucleotides read TGCGCCAGCAGCTTGGGCGGGACCAGCTCTGGAAACACCATATATTTT. The variable domain in full, completed from reference TRBV9 and TRBJ1-3, reads DSGVTQTPKHLITATGQRVTLRCSPRSGDLSVYWYQQSLDQGLQFLIQYYNGEERAKGNILERFSAQQFPDLHSELNLSSLELGDSALYFCASSLGGTSSGNTIYFGEGSWLTVV.

This chain joins TRBV20-1 and TRBJ1-3, with D tentatively TRBD1 (6 bases). V was trimmed by 5 bases and J by 9 bases, leaving 20 bases between them. This CDR3 spans 14 amino acids. In germline, CDR1 is DFQATT, CDR2 SNEGSKA (reference sequence). CDR3 in amino acids: CSASTGFDSGTIYF. The CDR3 DNA sequence: TGCAGTGCTTCGACAGGCTTTGACAGTGGCACCATATATTTT.